The clone carrying this T cell receptor beta chain has a single count. The sample carries other DNA sequences with the same CDR3. This entry comes from a study of shared clonotypes between healthy human individuals. Study as a whole: Every donor yielded three CD4 naive, three CD4 memory, two CD8 naive and one CD8 memory plate.

The assay was immunoSEQ multiplex PCR, and TCRdb's table has in-frame clones only and misses some. The table includes roughly 2,500,000 clones, approximately 94% detected once. The receptor was isolated from a man aged 18 to 30 in good health. Some clones in this sample may be carry-over from other donors' samples. The sequenced material came from naive CD4+ T cells from PBMCs. Subset defined: CD45RA+ positively selected.

CDR3 bases: TGCAGCGTTAGTAGAGGAAGCTACAATGAGCAGTTCTTC. It translates to CSVSRGSYNEQFF. This rearrangement joins TRBV29-1 to TRBJ2-1; no firm D call. The CDR3 length is 13 residues. V lost 5 bases and J 3 bases, leaving 11 bases between the germline ends. Germline V gene sequence: CDR1 SQVTM, CDR2 ANQGSEA.